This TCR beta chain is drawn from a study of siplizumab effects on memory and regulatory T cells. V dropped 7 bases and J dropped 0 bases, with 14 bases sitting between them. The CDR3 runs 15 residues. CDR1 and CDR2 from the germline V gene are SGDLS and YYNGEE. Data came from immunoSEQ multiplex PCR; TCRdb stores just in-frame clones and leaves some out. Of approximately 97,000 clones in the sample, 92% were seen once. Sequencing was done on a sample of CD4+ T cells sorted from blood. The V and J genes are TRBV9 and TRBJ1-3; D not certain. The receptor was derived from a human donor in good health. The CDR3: CASGPLLISGNTIYF. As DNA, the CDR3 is TGTGCCAGCGGTCCCTTGTTGATCTCTGGAAACACCATATATTTT.